Shown below are 24 T cell receptor beta chains from a single sample sequenced in a study of PD-1 blockade in mismatch repair-deficient tumors (dated by TCRdb to 2017 to 2019). These receptors' antigens are unknown. Library generation was performed with the immunoSEQ multiplex PCR assay. The table was pulled from immuneACCESS by TCRdb, which kept in-frame rearrangements only. Such tables lose some clones; where checked, under half of the loss comes from unresolved V genes, and the rest has no known cause. This sample gives roughly 14,000 clones in total; around 86% of them show up just once. The biggest ten clones account for around 4.4% of the sample. Taken with the paper, the label for time point translates to: 10-day in vitro stimulation with candidate neoantigen peptide 6. The specimen was cells cultured in vitro, collected from a patient treated with pembrolizumab. These receptors all come from an adult with mismatch repair-deficient cancer.

V gene TRBV28 combines with J gene TRBJ2-2; the match to TRBD2 covers 14 bases. The CDR3 is 19 amino acids. Trimming took 6 bases from V and 5 from J; bases not matched to a gene: 14. Per the germline V gene, CDR1 is MDHEN and CDR2 is SYDVKM. CDR3 nucleotide sequence: TGTGCCAGCAGCACCCCCCAGACTAGCGGGAGGGCGGGGACCGGGGAGCTGTTTTTT. Its protein is CASSTPQTSGRAGTGELFF.

This chain joins TRBV6-1 and TRBJ2-1, with 7 bases lining up with TRBD2. The ends lost 7 bases at V and 10 bases at J; junction bases unmatched: 7. This CDR3 is 12 amino acids long. Germline assignment: CDR1 MNHNS and CDR2 SASEGT. The CDR3 DNA is TGTGCCAGCACCGAACTAGCGCTAGAGCAGTTCTTC. Its protein product is CASTELALEQFF.

The chain links TRBV28 to TRBJ2-6; TRBD1 or TRBD2 may be the D gene (5 bases each). V dropped 3 bases and J dropped 1 base, with 13 bases sitting between them. The CDR3 runs to 17 residues. Germline lookup yields CDR1 MDHEN and CDR2 SYDVKM. DNA of the CDR3: TGTGCCAGCAGTTTCCCCGGGACCGTATCTGGGGCCAACGTCCTGACTTTC. Translated: CASSFPGTVSGANVLTF.

V and J are TRBV9 and TRBJ2-1; no clear D. The CDR3 loop spans 17 amino acids. Trimming left V 4 bases short and J 0 bases short, with 17 bases between. Germline V gives CDR1 SGDLS, CDR2 YYNGEE. CDR3 nucleotide sequence: TGTGCCAGCAGCAACGCTCCCGCTAGAGCCTCCTACAATGAGCAGTTCTTC. Encoded protein: CASSNAPARASYNEQFF.

The rearrangement links TRBV25-1 to TRBJ2-3; D is undetermined. Trimming cost V 7 bases and J 0 bases, with 20 bases left between them. The CDR3 sequence is 17 residues long. Germline loops: CDR1 MGHDK, CDR2 SYGVNS. CDR3: CASIPSPSLFSTDTQYF. The DNA for the CDR3 is TGTGCCAGCATCCCGTCTCCAAGCCTTTTTAGCACAGATACGCAGTATTTT.

This clone appeared once. V usage is TRBV5-6 and J usage is TRBJ2-1; TRBD2 aligns across 13 bases. Germline V gene data show CDR1 as SGHDT and CDR2 as YYEEEE. The CDR3 loop spans 17 amino acids. V was clipped by 3 bases and J by 3 bases; unmatched bases: 6. In DNA form, the CDR3 reads TGTGCCAGCAGCTATGGACTAGCGGGAGTCGTCTACAATGAGCAGTTCTTC. As protein: CASSYGLAGVVYNEQFF.

This chain connects TRBV28 to TRBJ1-2, with D tentatively TRBD1 (6 bases). Germline assignment: CDR1 MDHEN and CDR2 SYDVKM. There are 17 residues in the CDR3. V shed 0 bases and J shed 2 bases, with 16 bases lying between them. Here the CDR3 DNA reads TGTGCCAGCAGTTTATGGGACTCAGGGGTGTCAAACTATGGCTACACCTTC. This gives the protein CASSLWDSGVSNYGYTF.

V and J are TRBV10-3 and TRBJ2-5, with a weak D call TRBD2 (6 bases). The CDR3 contains 13 residues. Germline lookup yields CDR1 ENHRY and CDR2 SYGVKD. Deletions cut 4 bases from V and 4 bases from J, with 10 bases between. CDR3 coding DNA: TGTGCCATCAGTGGCGGAGCGGGAGAGACCCAGTACTTC. It encodes CAISGGAGETQYF.

The chain joins TRBV27 to TRBJ1-1, with TRBD1 identical over 9 bases. CDR3 length equals 13 residues. Per the germline V gene, CDR1 is MNHEY and CDR2 is SMNVEV (reference sequence). V shed 4 bases, J shed 7 bases, and the junction held 4 bases outside the gene matches. CDR3 sequence reads: CASSSRQGVEAFF. CDR3 bases: TGTGCCAGCAGTTCGCGACAGGGGGTTGAAGCTTTCTTT.

The chain recombines TRBV28 with TRBJ2-1; 8 nucleotides line up with TRBD1. With 6 bases clipped from V and 3 bases from J, the junction kept 7 bases outside the gene matches. CDR3 length: 15 residues. Germline V gives CDR1 MDHEN, CDR2 SYDVKM. CDR3 DNA: TGTGCCAGCAGAACACCGGGACAGGTCTACAATGAGCAGTTCTTC. Amino acid sequence: CASRTPGQVYNEQFF.

The chain couples TRBV7-8 to TRBJ2-7; D uncertain. From germline, CDR1 is SGHVS and CDR2 FQNEAQ. There are 12 residues in the CDR3. Trimming took off 1 base at V and 1 base at J, with 2 bases between the two ends. In DNA, the CDR3 is TGTGCCAGCAGCTTAGGGTCCTACGAGCAGTACTTC. This codes for CASSLGSYEQYF.

This chain connects TRBV7-3 to TRBJ2-7; 9 nucleotides align to TRBD2. CDR1 is SGHTA and CDR2 is FQGTGA in the germline V gene. The CDR3 runs to 15 residues. Trimming took 4 bases from V and 3 from J; bases not matched to a gene: 7. The CDR3 loop reads CASSSLAGSNYEQYF. Here the CDR3 DNA reads TGTGCCAGCAGCTCGCTAGCGGGATCGAACTACGAGCAGTACTTC.

The chain has TRBV7-3 and TRBJ2-2, with 9 positions matching TRBD1. Trimming at V came to 3 bases and at J to 4 bases, leaving 12 bases not matched to a gene. The CDR3 loop spans 18 amino acids. Per the germline V gene, CDR1 is SGHTA and CDR2 is FQGTGA. CDR3 protein: CASSLGGPDRGGTGELFF. The CDR3 DNA reads TGTGCCAGCAGCTTGGGGGGGCCGGACAGGGGCGGCACCGGGGAGCTGTTTTTT. Complete variable domain (other parts from reference TRBV7-3 and TRBJ2-2): GAGVSQTPSNKVTEKGKYVELRCDPISGHTALYWYRQSLGQGPEFLIYFQGTGAADDSGLPNDRFFAVRPEGSVSTLKIQRTERGDSAVYLCASSLGGPDRGGTGELFFGEGSRLTVL.

V is TRBV18 and J is TRBJ2-6, with D hard to call. The germline V gene encodes CDR1 KGHSH and CDR2 LQKENI. Trimming took 4 bases from V and 0 from J, leaving 10 bases between them. This CDR3 is 16 amino acids long. CDR3 nucleotide sequence: TGTGCCAGCTCACAACCCCCCCACTCTGGGGCCAACGTCCTGACTTTC. Encoded protein: CASSQPPHSGANVLTF.

This chain uses TRBV7-9 with TRBJ1-2; D uncertain. The CDR3 has 15 amino acids. Trimming stripped 0 bases from V and 3 bases from J, with 11 bases between. In germline, CDR1 is SEHNR, CDR2 FQNEAQ (reference sequence). CDR3: CASSLALLQDYGYTF. The CDR3 bases are TGTGCCAGCAGCTTAGCGTTACTGCAAGACTATGGCTACACCTTC.

This clone appeared a single time. The J gene is TRBJ2-3, the V gene TRBV9; 8 bases fit TRBD2. There are 14 residues in the CDR3. Unmatched junction bases numbered 6, after V lost 3 bases and J lost 6 bases. Per the germline V gene, CDR1 is SGDLS and CDR2 is YYNGEE. The CDR3 nucleotides are TGTGCCAGCAGCGGGAGCGGGAGTTCCGATACGCAGTATTTT. It codes for CASSGSGSSDTQYF.

CDR3 sequence: CAWRPKLGAGRGNTEAFF. The CDR3 nucleotides are TGTGCCTGGAGACCGAAACTGGGCGCAGGGCGGGGGAACACTGAAGCTTTCTTT. The chain carries TRBV30 and TRBJ1-1; the D gene is possibly TRBD1 (5 bases). The CDR3 contains 18 residues. CDR1 and CDR2 (germline): GTSNPN, SVGIG (reference sequence). V was clipped by 3 bases and J by 1 base, with 24 bases between them.

The chain combines TRBV28 with TRBJ2-5, with TRBD2 identical over 8 bases. The CDR3 is 14 amino acids. The V gene's germline CDR1 is MDHEN and CDR2 SYDVKM. Germline trimming cut 6 bases from V and 2 bases from J; bases unmatched to any gene: 5. The DNA of the CDR3 is TGTGCCAGCAGGGAAGCGGGAGCTCAAGAGACCCAGTACTTC. Protein: CASREAGAQETQYF.

DNA of the CDR3: TGCAGCGTGGGGCCTTCCACAGATACGCAGTATTTT. It encodes CSVGPSTDTQYF. The rearrangement uses TRBV29-1 and TRBJ2-3; weak D call: TRBD1 (5 bases). Trimming removed 6 bases at V and 2 bases at J, with 9 bases between. This CDR3 region has 12 residues. Looked up from germline, CDR1 is SQVTM and CDR2 is ANQGSEA.

The chain recombines TRBV18 with TRBJ2-3; D is uncertain. The CDR3 runs to 15 residues. Trimming removed 3 bases from V and 0 bases from J, with 10 bases in between. Germline V CDR1 and CDR2: KGHSH, LQKENI. The CDR3 spells CASSPTYLSTDTQYF. For the CDR3, the DNA is TGTGCCAGCTCACCGACCTACCTAAGCACAGATACGCAGTATTTT.

The chain is built from TRBV18 and TRBJ1-2; D not resolved. The CDR3 loop spans 15 amino acids. In germline, CDR1 is KGHSH, CDR2 LQKENI. Trimming took 1 base from V and 0 from J, leaving 9 bases between them. This CDR3 is CASSPLAEANYGYTF. The CDR3 DNA reads TGTGCCAGCTCACCACTGGCTGAAGCTAACTATGGCTACACCTTC.

V gene TRBV6-5 combines with J gene TRBJ1-1; 7 nucleotides agree with TRBD1. The CDR3 covers 11 residues. The trim removed 8 bases at V and 8 bases at J, leaving 5 bases unmatched. Germline CDR1 is MNHEY and CDR2 is SVGAGI. The CDR3 region is CASHRGKEAFF. In DNA, the CDR3 is TGTGCCAGCCACAGGGGCAAAGAAGCTTTCTTT.

In DNA form, the CDR3 reads TGTGCCAGCAGTGAACAGGGGAAAGGAAACACCATATATTTT. It is translated as CASSEQGKGNTIYF. This chain uses TRBV2 with TRBJ1-3; D may be TRBD1 (6 bases). The V gene lost 2 bases and the J gene lost 4 bases, with 9 bases spanning the gap. This CDR3 spans 14 amino acids. From germline, CDR1 is SNHLY and CDR2 FYNNEI.

The chain joins TRBV6-1 to TRBJ2-7; D might be TRBD2 (6 bases). CDR3 size: 13 residues. The V and J ends lost 2 bases and 6 bases respectively, with 11 bases between them. From germline, CDR1 is MNHNS and CDR2 SASEGT. CDR3 sequence reads: CASSERDFREQYF. The CDR3 DNA reads TGTGCCAGCAGTGAACGGGACTTCCGCGAGCAGTACTTC.